Listed here are 19 T cell receptor beta chains from one sample, sequenced in a study of control samples from healthy donors and cancer patients. Repertoires were generated with immunoSEQ multiplex PCR, while TCRdb's copy carries only in-frame clones and drops some. The sample contains about 48,000 clones, 85% to 95% of which appear only once. Sequencing input: PBMCs. Receptors were obtained from a woman in her 50s with head and neck cancer.

The chain has TRBV12-3 or TRBV12-4 and TRBJ1-1; no clear D gene. The CDR3 has 11 residues. Trimming pared 2 bases from V and 8 bases from J, leaving 6 bases between. DNA for the CDR3: TGTGCCAGCAGTTTAATGGGGGAAGCTTTCTTT. It codes for CASSLMGEAFF.

The chain couples TRBV4-1 to TRBJ2-6; TRBD1 matches at 9 bases. Germline loops: CDR1 MGHRA, CDR2 YSYEKL. V lost 4 bases and J lost 0; bases outside the gene matches: 13. This CDR3 is built from 20 residues. This CDR3 reads CASSPRGTGSISSGANVLTF. CDR3 in DNA: TGCGCCAGCAGCCCTCGGGGGACAGGGTCGATAAGCTCTGGGGCCAACGTCCTGACTTTC.

The V gene is TRBV15, the J gene TRBJ1-1; 8 nucleotides match TRBD1. In germline, CDR1 is LNHNV, CDR2 YYDKDF (reference sequence). With V trimmed by 0 bases and J by 4 bases, 7 bases remained unmatched. The CDR3 is 16 residues long. The CDR3: CATSRERGQGATEAFF. CDR3 nucleotide sequence: TGTGCCACCAGCAGAGAGCGCGGGCAGGGGGCCACTGAAGCTTTCTTT.

This sequence joins TRBV19 and TRBJ1-3; a possible D gene is TRBD1 (5 bases). The V gene lost 5 bases and the J gene lost 0 bases, with 17 bases spanning the gap. Germline CDR1 and CDR2: LNHDA and SQIVND (reference sequence). The CDR3 consists of 17 residues. CDR3 DNA: TGTGCCAGTAGTCCCCACCTGGACACCCGCTCTGGAAACACCATATATTTT. Its protein is CASSPHLDTRSGNTIYF.

This chain joins TRBV29-1 and TRBJ1-1; D gene ambiguous. The germline CDR1 and CDR2 sequences are SQVTM and ANQGSEA. Trimming took off 4 bases at V and 2 bases at J, with 5 bases between the two ends. The CDR3 spans 11 residues. In nucleotides, the CDR3 is TGCAGCGTTGCAGTCAACACTGAAGCTTTCTTT. Its translation: CSVAVNTEAFF.

This clone appeared a few times. This chain joins TRBV7-8 and TRBJ2-5; D uncertain. This CDR3 is 14 amino acids long. Trimming removed 1 base from V and 1 base from J, with 7 bases in between. Germline V CDR1 and CDR2: SGHVS, FQNEAQ. The CDR3 here is CASSLGAFQETQYF. CDR3 bases: TGTGCCAGCAGCTTAGGGGCTTTCCAAGAGACCCAGTACTTC.

The chain employs TRBV9 and TRBJ2-1; 8 bases are shared with TRBD2. V dropped 4 bases and J dropped 5; count of bases not matched to a gene: 8. This CDR3 spans 15 amino acids. Germline assignment: CDR1 SGDLS and CDR2 YYNGEE. The CDR3 here is CASSPLAGKNNEQFF. The CDR3 nucleotides are TGTGCCAGCAGCCCTTTAGCGGGGAAAAACAATGAGCAGTTCTTC.

This chain joins TRBV7-8 and TRBJ2-7, with D perhaps being TRBD1 or TRBD2 (6 bases each). The CDR3 extends over 14 amino acids. CDR1 SGHVS and CDR2 FQNEAQ come from the germline V gene. V dropped 5 bases and J dropped 5 bases, with 16 bases sitting between them. CDR3 residues: CASSTGPGGNEQYF. The CDR3 DNA sequence: TGTGCCAGCAGCACCGGGCCCGGGGGCAACGAGCAGTACTTC.

The chain joins TRBV9 to TRBJ2-1; D assignment may be TRBD1 or TRBD2 (5 bases each). Trimming cost V 4 bases and J 1 base, with 12 bases left between them. The germline V gene encodes CDR1 SGDLS and CDR2 YYNGEE. This CDR3 has 15 residues. This CDR3 is CASSPMGESYNEQFF. CDR3 in DNA: TGTGCCAGCAGCCCGATGGGGGAGTCCTACAATGAGCAGTTCTTC.

This sequence joins TRBV25-1 and TRBJ1-5; 9 bases match TRBD1. With 4 bases clipped from V and 5 bases from J, the junction kept 0 bases outside the gene matches. Germline CDR1 MGHDK, CDR2 SYGVNS. The length of the CDR3 is 13 residues. CDR3 in DNA: TGTGCCAGCAGTGGACAGGGGGATCAGCCCCAGCATTTT. Its translation: CASSGQGDQPQHF.

This clone was seen just once. For the CDR3, the DNA is TGTGCCAGCAGTTACGACAGGGTTAGCACTGAAGCTTTCTTT. This sequence encodes CASSYDRVSTEAFF. V gene TRBV6-5 combines with J gene TRBJ1-1, with 7 bases fitting TRBD1. The CDR3 runs 14 residues. Germline CDR1 is MNHEY and CDR2 is SVGAGI. Trimming took 2 bases from V and 4 from J; bases not matched to a gene: 4.

The chain combines TRBV28 with TRBJ1-4; TRBD1 might be the D (5 bases). Germline CDR1 is MDHEN and CDR2 is SYDVKM. The CDR3 covers 13 residues. V was cut by 6 bases and J by 7 bases, with 12 bases left in between. CDR3 bases: TGTGCCAGCAGAGGGGAAGGGCGTGAAAAACTGTTTTTT. It encodes CASRGEGREKLFF.

The J gene is TRBJ2-5, the V gene TRBV4-1, with TRBD1 matching over 7 bases. In germline, CDR1 is MGHRA, CDR2 YSYEKL. The CDR3 is 18 residues long. The V gene end was trimmed by 4 bases and the J gene end by 5 bases; junction bases not matched to a gene: 19. CDR3 residues: CASSLSRAGGISEETQYF. The CDR3 coding sequence is TGCGCCAGCAGCCTTTCCCGGGCAGGGGGAATAAGTGAGGAGACCCAGTACTTC.

CDR3 coding DNA: TGTGCCAGCAGTTACAGGGACTCCTACGAGCAGTACTTC. As protein: CASSYRDSYEQYF. The chain couples TRBV6-5 to TRBJ2-7; D uncertain. The CDR3 is 13 residues long. Trimming took off 2 bases at V and 0 bases at J, with 5 bases between the two ends. The germline gives CDR1 MNHEY, CDR2 SVGAGI.

The chain links TRBV18 to TRBJ1-1; 7 bases line up with TRBD1. V gave up 2 bases and J gave up 3 bases; unmatched junction bases: 0. The CDR3 is 13 amino acids. Germline V gene sequence: CDR1 KGHSH, CDR2 LQKENI. The CDR3 nucleotides read TGTGCCAGCTCACCAGACAGGGACACTGAAGCTTTCTTT. Translation gives CASSPDRDTEAFF.

The V gene is TRBV30, the J gene TRBJ1-2; unclear D gene. The CDR3 covers 16 residues. The ends were cut back, 4 bases at V and 0 bases at J, with 18 bases in the middle. From germline, CDR1 is GTSNPN and CDR2 SVGIG (reference sequence). The CDR3 DNA is TGTGCCTGGACCCGTGCCAATAGGGTTACTAACTATGGCTACACCTTC. This translates into CAWTRANRVTNYGYTF. The full variable domain, in which reference TRBV30 and TRBJ1-2 provide the parts outside the CDR3, is SQTIHQWPATLVQPVGSPLSLECTVEGTSNPNLYWYRQAAGRGLQLLFYSVGIGQISSEVPQNLSASRPQDRQFILSSKKLLLSDSGFYLCAWTRANRVTNYGYTFGSGTRLTVV.

The chain links TRBV24-1 to TRBJ2-1; D is uncertain. With 4 bases removed from V and 4 bases from J, the gap between germline ends came to 13 bases. The germline V gene encodes CDR1 KGHDR and CDR2 SFDVKD. The CDR3 is 15 residues long. CDR3 DNA: TGTGCCACCAGTGACTCTCGTATTCAGTACAATGAGCAGTTCTTC. Translating gives CATSDSRIQYNEQFF.

This chain connects TRBV30 to TRBJ2-5; the D is unclear. Germline CDR1 is GTSNPN and CDR2 is SVGIG (reference sequence). This CDR3 is 14 amino acids long. V lost 0 bases to trimming and J lost 5 bases, with 13 bases between them. The CDR3: CAWSVLGKRETQYF. In DNA, the CDR3 is TGTGCCTGGAGTGTACTGGGGAAGAGGGAGACCCAGTACTTC.

The rearrangement joins TRBV3-1 (or the pseudogene TRBV3-2) to TRBJ2-3, with 8 bases that match TRBD1. Losses at the gene ends were 6 bases for V and 4 bases for J; bases not matched to a gene: 12. The CDR3 loop spans 16 amino acids. Germline CDR1 is LGHDT and CDR2 is YNNKEL (reference sequence). CDR3 nucleotides: TGTGCCAGCAGAGTGGCCAACAGGGGGATTTCAGATACGCAGTATTTT. Protein product: CASRVANRGISDTQYF.